This T cell receptor (beta chain) was sequenced during a study of OX40 agonist ivuxolimab in advanced cancers. Generated by immunoSEQ multiplex PCR, the TCRdb table keeps only in-frame clones and is missing some. The profile shows approximately 94,000 clones, roughly 80% of them singletons. Remarks on this clone: The antigen remains unidentified.

Overall study results and limits: Clonal expansion was among the lowest in partial responders at 0.1-3.0 mg/kg, especially CD8+.

The V gene lost 4 bases and the J gene lost 0 bases, with 17 bases spanning the gap. The germline V gene has CDR1 SGDLS and CDR2 YYNGEE. The CDR3 consists of 17 residues. Sequenced material: CD4+ or CD8+ T cells sorted from blood, taken in a trial of the OX40 agonist ivuxolimab. The sequence was obtained from an adult with an advanced solid tumor such as melanoma, head and neck, liver or kidney cancer. The chain links TRBV9 to TRBJ2-1, with D uncertain. CDR3 amino acids: CASSLLGGSHSYNEQFF. The CDR3 nucleotides read TGTGCCAGCAGCCTCCTCGGCGGATCGCACTCCTACAATGAGCAGTTCTTC.